This T cell receptor (beta chain) was sequenced during a study of control samples from healthy donors and cancer patients. The germline V gene encodes CDR1 SGHVS and CDR2 FQNEAQ. With V trimmed by 5 bases and J by 7 bases, 17 bases remained unmatched. The CDR3 runs 18 residues. Measured with immunoSEQ multiplex PCR; TCRdb has only the in-frame clones, and not every one. The sample holds tens of thousands of clones, approximately 90% seen once. Sequences were obtained from PBMCs. This sequence joins TRBV7-8 and TRBJ2-1; TRBD2 matches 10 bases. This sequence was found in a woman in her sixties with head and neck cancer. CDR3 amino acids: CASSMRTSGMTEGNEQFF. The CDR3 bases are TGTGCCAGCAGCATGCGTACTAGCGGGATGACCGAAGGGAATGAGCAGTTCTTC.